These T cell receptor beta chains were read from a single sample in a study of T cell responses to AZD1222 COVID-19 vaccine. The table came from immunoSEQ multiplex PCR; TCRdb's copy has only in-frame clones and leaves some out. The sample includes around 160,000 clones, under 95% of them seen just once. Here the sequenced sample was peripheral blood, taken 28 days after the second AZD1222 dose. The receptors stem from an adult who received the AZD1222 COVID-19 vaccine. CDR3s include the opening cysteine and the closing phenylalanine or tryptophan. Each record gives: V gene, J gene, D gene, clone size, CDR3 DNA, CDR3 protein. The D gene is left open where the match is weak. Where a row states a size, it is once, few, many or the class of an expanded clone; other rows omit it.

TRBV5-6,TRBJ1-5,.,.,TGTGCCAGCAGCTTGGCCGTAGGGGGGAATCAGCCCCAGCATTTT,CASSLAVGGNQPQHF
TRBV7-9,TRBJ2-5,TRBD1,.,TGTGCCAGCAGCGTATACCGGGACAGGGGGTTGGAGACCCAGTACTTC,CASSVYRDRGLETQYF
TRBV27,TRBJ2-7,TRBD2,.,TGTGCCAGCAGTTTAAGCCTAGCGGGGGGCTACGAGCAGTACTTC,CASSLSLAGGYEQYF
TRBV2,TRBJ2-2,.,.,TGTGCCAGCGGGTTAAACACCGGGGAGCTGTTTTTT,CASGLNTGELFF
TRBV3-1/TRBV3-2,TRBJ1-3,TRBD1,.,TGTGCCAGCAGCCGGGGACAGGGGAAAGTAAGAAACACCATATATTTT,CASSRGQGKVRNTIYF
TRBV16,TRBJ1-1,.,.,TGTGCCAGCAGCCAATCGGCGAACACTGAAGCTTTCTTT,CASSQSANTEAFF
TRBV28,TRBJ1-1,TRBD1,.,TGTGCCAGCAGTCTAATCCCGACAGGGGCTGAAGCTTTCTTT,CASSLIPTGAEAFF
TRBV6-5,TRBJ1-1,.,.,TGTGCCAGCAGTTACTCTGGGGAATCCACTGAAGCTTTCTTT,CASSYSGESTEAFF
TRBV30,TRBJ2-2,TRBD2,.,TGTGCCTGGAGCGGACTAGGGGTCGGGGAGCTGTTTTTT,CAWSGLGVGELFF
TRBV18,TRBJ1-1,TRBD1,once,TGTGCCAGCTCACCACGGAACAGGGGTCTAACTGAAGCTTTCTTT,CASSPRNRGLTEAFF
TRBV20-1,TRBJ2-1,.,.,TGCAGTGCTTCTCTCGATGAGCAGTTCTTC,CSASLDEQFF
TRBV18,TRBJ1-4,.,.,TGTGCCAGCTCCCTAAGGGCCGCAACTAATGAAAAACTGTTTTTT,CASSLRAATNEKLFF
TRBV12-3/TRBV12-4,TRBJ1-1,.,.,TGTGCCACCTCGAGGCCTAACACTGAAGCTTTCTTT,CATSRPNTEAFF
TRBV7-2,TRBJ2-7,TRBD2,.,TGTGCCAGCAGCTTAGGACTAGCGGGATACTACGAGCAGTACTTC,CASSLGLAGYYEQYF
TRBV7-2,TRBJ1-6,.,.,TGTGCCAGCAGCCCCCGGGAAAGTGATGGTTCACCCCTCCACTTT,CASSPRESDGSPLHF
TRBV11-2,TRBJ1-5,.,.,TGTGCCAGCAGCTGGACCCCCCAGGTGGGAGTTCGACCCCAGCATTTT,CASSWTPQVGVRPQHF
TRBV2,TRBJ2-3,TRBD1,.,TGTGCCAGCAGTGAGGTGAACCCGGGACAGGGGGCGGATACGCAGTATTTT,CASSEVNPGQGADTQYF
TRBV30,TRBJ1-5,.,.,TGTGCCTGGAGTCAAGGAGGAGGCAATCAGCCCCAGCATTTT,CAWSQGGGNQPQHF
TRBV6-2/TRBV6-3,TRBJ2-2,.,.,TGTGCCAGCAGTTCTCTTCCCAGGAGCACCGGGGAGCTGTTTTTT,CASSSLPRSTGELFF
TRBV24-1,TRBJ1-2,TRBD1,.,TGTGCCACCAGTGATCCCCGGGACAGGTGGTCTGGCTACACCTTC,CATSDPRDRWSGYTF
TRBV14,TRBJ1-5,.,few,TGTGCCAGCAGCGGTGTTAAATCCCATTATAGCAATCAGCCCCAGCATTTT,CASSGVKSHYSNQPQHF
TRBV27,TRBJ2-2,.,.,TGTGCCAGCAGAAGCCGGGGGCTGACTAACACCGGGGAGCTGTTTTTT,CASRSRGLTNTGELFF
TRBV6-2/TRBV6-3,TRBJ2-7,TRBD2,.,TGTGCCAGCAGTTACCTCCCTGGGCTAGCGGTCCTCTACGAGCAGTACTTC,CASSYLPGLAVLYEQYF
TRBV19,TRBJ1-2,.,few,TGTGCCAGTAGGCCACCGGGGGGGGCCCATGGCTACACCTTC,CASRPPGGAHGYTF
TRBV5-6,TRBJ2-1,TRBD2,.,TGTGCCAGCAGCCCGGGGCATGGTAGCGGGAGTTTAGATGAGCAGTTCTTC,CASSPGHGSGSLDEQFF
TRBV10-3,TRBJ1-2,TRBD1,.,TGTGCCATCAGTGGATGGGACAGGGTGAACTATGGCTACACCTTC,CAISGWDRVNYGYTF
TRBV6-2/TRBV6-3,TRBJ1-5,.,.,TGTGCCAGCACCCCCGTGGGGCCCTTTAGCAATCAGCCCCAGCATTTT,CASTPVGPFSNQPQHF
TRBV5-1,TRBJ1-1,.,.,TGCGCCAGCAGCTTGGAGGGCAGGGGTGCTTTCTTT,CASSLEGRGAFF
TRBV5-4,TRBJ1-4,.,.,TGTGCCTACTCCCTATGGGGCGAAAAACTGTTTTTT,CAYSLWGEKLFF
TRBV2,TRBJ2-7,.,.,TGTGCCAGCAGTGTTGAAATGAACGAGCAGTACTTC,CASSVEMNEQYF
TRBV28,TRBJ1-1,.,.,TGTGCCAGCAGTTTATACCGTCGACAGCGGGTTGGTAACACTGAAGCTTTCTTT,CASSLYRRQRVGNTEAFF
TRBV15,TRBJ2-6,.,.,TGTGCCACCAGCAGGGAACCTGCCCTCTCTGGGGCCAACGTCCTGACTTTC,CATSREPALSGANVLTF
TRBV29-1,TRBJ1-4,.,.,TGCAGCGCCTCCCTAAGGGGGAGCCGAGGGGCTGAAAAACTGTTTTTT,CSASLRGSRGAEKLFF
TRBV30,TRBJ1-3,.,.,TGTGCCTGCTCGGAGCCCTTAAACACCATATATTTT,CACSEPLNTIYF
TRBV7-6,TRBJ2-5,.,.,TGTGCCAGCAGCTTAGCGGGGTCGGTCCAAGAGACCCAGTACTTC,CASSLAGSVQETQYF
TRBV2,TRBJ2-7,.,.,TGTGCCAGCAGTCTTCAGGGGGGGACCTACGAGCAGTACTTC,CASSLQGGTYEQYF
TRBV19,TRBJ1-5,.,.,TGTGCCAGTAGTATCCGGACAGGCAATCAGCCCCAGCATTTT,CASSIRTGNQPQHF
TRBV7-8,TRBJ1-5,.,.,TGTGCCAGCAGCTTAACGGACAGTAGCAATCAGCCCCAGCATTTT,CASSLTDSSNQPQHF
TRBV5-1,TRBJ1-3,.,.,TGCGCCAGCAGTGGTCTTGAGTCTGGAAACACCATATATTTT,CASSGLESGNTIYF
TRBV6-2/TRBV6-3,TRBJ1-2,.,.,TGTGCCAGCAGTTGGGCAGGGGATTACTATGGCTACACCTTC,CASSWAGDYYGYTF
TRBV5-6,TRBJ1-5,.,.,TGTGCCAGCAGCTTGTTGGGGGGCGCAGGCAATCAGCCCCAGCATTTT,CASSLLGGAGNQPQHF
TRBV7-2,TRBJ1-1,.,once,TGTGCCAGCAGCACGGGAGTCATGGACACTGAAGCTTTCTTT,CASSTGVMDTEAFF
TRBV6-6,TRBJ1-2,.,.,TGTGCCAGCAGCTTACAGGACCCCTACTATGGCTACACCTTC,CASSLQDPYYGYTF
TRBV9,TRBJ2-1,TRBD1,once,TGTGCCAGCAGCGTAGGGACAGGGAGCTCCTACAATGAGCAGTTCTTC,CASSVGTGSSYNEQFF
TRBV6-5,TRBJ1-4,TRBD1,.,TGTGCCAGCAGTCTGGGGACAGGGGTCGGAGGAAAACTGTTTTTT,CASSLGTGVGGKLFF